This T cell receptor beta chain stems from a study of blood T cells in healthy people across ages. Study at large: Template switching caught about one barcoded beta molecule for each two T cells. The study, taken as a whole, reports: The authors considered diversity estimates from one million T cells to be underestimates. The recorded TCR beta diversity per million T cells decreased in a roughly linear manner with age.

Details on this clonotype: Its antigen is undetermined.

Through a sample-barcoded 5' primer and a J-beta primer mix, a second PCR was run for roughly 6 to 11 cycles. No fewer than 2.5 million CDR3-containing paired-end reads came from each sample. From the 5' RACE reads, TCRdb called clonotypes with MiXCR, one entry per CDR3 protein. The table records under 850,000 distinct CDR3 sequences, 35% to 40% of them present only once. The length of the CDR3 is 15 residues. Deletions cut 0 bases from V and 6 bases from J, with 13 bases between. The germline V gene encodes CDR1 LNHNV and CDR2 YYDKDF (reference sequence). This sequence joins TRBV15 and TRBJ2-3; D uncertain. The sequence was collected from a man aged 18-30 years in good health. Sequenced sample: blood. CDR3 protein: CATSRDPSAIDTQYF. In DNA form, the CDR3 reads TGTGCCACCAGCAGAGATCCCAGCGCTATCGATACGCAGTATTTT.